This TCR beta chain was profiled in a study of vaccination and CD4 T cells after COVID-19. For the study at large: The study enrolled six male and four female convalescents, two of whom were Hispanic. General study points: Relatively few convalescent patients were studied, without early post-infection timepoints.

On this clonotype: Its matching antigen is unknown.

MiXCR, applied by TCRdb to the PCR reads, yields one record per CDR3 protein. The sample holds about 28,000 distinct CDR3 sequences; 50% are singletons and the top ten take about 5%. Germline V gene sequence: CDR1 MNHNS, CDR2 SASEGT. The V end lost 5 bases, the J end lost 4 bases, and 8 bases lay between the germline ends. The CDR3 runs to 12 residues. Time point of the sample: late sampling 161 to 241 days after vaccination in three convalescent patients. March to December 2020 was the span of positive PCR dates, which predated US Alpha, Beta and Delta variants. Sequenced here: CD4+ T cells from blood, sampled about 7 months after SARS-CoV-2 vaccination. V gene TRBV6-1 combines with J gene TRBJ1-2; D not resolved. The TCR originated in a human donor who had recovered from COVID-19. CDR3 DNA sequence: TGTGCCAGCAGTCCGACAAGCTATGGCTACACCTTC. Translating gives CASSPTSYGYTF.